These 23 T cell receptor beta chains originate from one sample sequenced in a study of blood T cell repertoires in COVID-19. Some clones are missing from TCRdb's copy, which holds only in-frame ones; the method was immunoSEQ multiplex PCR. The top ten clones hold approximately 10% of a sample with about 140,000 clones, about 90% of them seen once. Sequencing was done on a sample of peripheral blood. The receptor set was obtained from a woman over 75 with acute or convalescent COVID-19.

This clone was detected once. The chain employs TRBV5-1 and TRBJ2-1, with D perhaps TRBD1 (6 bases). The CDR3 is 14 amino acids. Germline assignment: CDR1 SGHRS and CDR2 YFSETQ. V dropped 4 bases and J dropped 4 bases, with 12 bases sitting between them. CDR3 sequence (DNA): TGCGCCAGCAGCATACCGGGACAATACAATGAGCAGTTCTTC. This translates into CASSIPGQYNEQFF.

With regard to this clone: This sample also contains other DNA sequences that code for the same CDR3. The chain links TRBV5-1 to TRBJ1-5, with 7 nucleotides matching TRBD1. CDR3 length equals 13 residues. V lost 2 bases and J lost 5; bases outside the gene matches: 1. From germline, CDR1 is SGHRS and CDR2 YFSETQ. For the CDR3, the DNA is TGCGCCAGCAGCTTTACAGGGGATCAGCCCCAGCATTTT. Translated: CASSFTGDQPQHF.

The chain recombines TRBV11-2 with TRBJ2-1; D not resolved. Germline assignment: CDR1 SGHAT and CDR2 FQNNGV. The V gene lost 1 base and the J gene lost 9 bases, with 4 bases spanning the gap. The CDR3 runs to 11 residues. CDR3 coding DNA: TGTGCCAGCAGCTTAGGCGGTGAGCAGTTCTTC. This gives the protein CASSLGGEQFF.

The chain recombines TRBV18 with TRBJ2-3, with 8 nucleotides matching TRBD1. With V trimmed by 5 bases and J by 11 bases, 6 bases remained unmatched. From germline, CDR1 is KGHSH and CDR2 LQKENI. The CDR3 is 12 amino acids. The CDR3 DNA reads TGTGCCAGCTCAGCACAGGGGGAAGGGCAGTATTTT. This sequence encodes CASSAQGEGQYF.

The chain employs TRBV10-3 and TRBJ2-6; D is possibly TRBD2 (7 bases). V dropped 8 bases and J dropped 4 bases, with 15 bases sitting between them. The length of the CDR3 is 15 residues. Germline V gene data show CDR1 as ENHRY and CDR2 as SYGVKD. The CDR3 coding sequence is TGTGCCATCTCCAGTCGGGGGGCCGGGGCCAACGTCCTGACTTTC. The encoded protein is CAISSRGAGANVLTF.

This chain joins TRBV7-6 and TRBJ2-3; no definite D call. In germline, CDR1 is SGHVS, CDR2 FNYEAQ. Trimming took off 8 bases at V and 5 bases at J, with 8 bases between the two ends. The CDR3 consists of 11 residues. The CDR3 loop is CASYHGDTQYF. Here the CDR3 DNA reads TGTGCCAGCTACCACGGAGATACGCAGTATTTT.

The chain uses TRBV6-6 and TRBJ2-1; 10 bases are shared with TRBD1. Trimming removed 5 bases from V and 0 bases from J; junction bases left unmatched: 13. This CDR3 spans 19 amino acids. From germline, CDR1 is MNHNY and CDR2 SVGAGI (reference sequence). CDR3 sequence reads: CASSHPGTGDFSSYNEQFF. CDR3 sequence (DNA): TGTGCCAGCAGTCATCCCGGGACAGGGGACTTTAGCTCCTACAATGAGCAGTTCTTC.

V usage is TRBV12-3 or TRBV12-4 and J usage is TRBJ1-5; a weak D match, TRBD1 (6 bases). This CDR3 has 13 residues. V lost 5 bases, J lost 7 bases, and 12 bases lay in between. The CDR3 loop is CASSRTGSQPQHF. In nucleotides, the CDR3 is TGTGCCAGCAGTAGAACAGGGTCACAGCCCCAGCATTTT.

The rearrangement uses TRBV20-1 and TRBJ1-2, with D unclear. This CDR3 comprises 11 residues. CDR1 is DFQATT and CDR2 is SNEGSKA in the germline V gene (reference sequence). Between the trimmed V and J ends, which lost 7 bases and 4 bases, there was a span of 10 bases. CDR3 DNA sequence: TGCAGTGTCACCGACTTCTATGGCTACACCTTC. Translated: CSVTDFYGYTF.

This chain uses TRBV2 with TRBJ1-5; D is undetermined. The CDR3 is 14 residues long. The V end lost 7 bases, the J end lost 3 bases, and 13 bases lay between the germline ends. CDR1 is SNHLY, CDR2 FYNNEI, per germline. For the CDR3, the DNA is TGTGCCAGCAATGAGGCAGCGATCAATCAGCCCCAGCATTTT. Its protein is CASNEAAINQPQHF. Combining the CDR3 with reference TRBV2 and TRBJ1-5 gives the whole variable domain EPEVTQTPSHQVTQMGQEVILRCVPISNHLYFYWYRQILGQKVEFLVSFYNNEISEKSEIFDDQFSVERPDGSNFTLKIRSTKLEDSAMYFCASNEAAINQPQHFGDGTRLSIL.

This clone has only a few counts. The chain has TRBV5-1 and TRBJ1-6; TRBD1 is a possible D gene (6 bases). The CDR3 loop spans 14 amino acids. Trimming shortened V by 5 bases and J by 8 bases, and 14 bases separated the two germline ends. Germline CDR1 and CDR2: SGHRS and YFSETQ. The CDR3: CASRRGGADSPLHF. The CDR3 DNA follows: TGCGCCAGCAGAAGAGGGGGGGCGGATTCACCCCTCCACTTT. Full variable domain (rest looked up from reference TRBV5-1 and TRBJ1-6): KAGVTQTPRYLIKTRGQQVTLSCSPISGHRSVSWYQQTPGQGLQFLFEYFSETQRNKGNFPGRFSGRQFSNSRSEMNVSTLELGDSALYLCASRRGGADSPLHFGNGTRLTVT.

The chain is built from TRBV19 and TRBJ2-2; D is undetermined. Trimming pared 7 bases from V and 2 bases from J, leaving 14 bases between. This CDR3 has 15 amino acids. CDR1 is LNHDA and CDR2 is SQIVND in the germline V gene (reference sequence). This CDR3 is CASTLRGSNTGELFF. For the CDR3, the DNA is TGTGCCAGTACTCTCCGCGGCAGTAACACCGGGGAGCTGTTTTTT.

This clone was seen a few times. V is TRBV5-1 and J is TRBJ1-2; 7 bases line up with TRBD1. J was trimmed by 4 bases and V by 0 bases; bases with no gene match: 6. The CDR3 totals 15 residues. Per the germline V gene, CDR1 is SGHRS and CDR2 is YFSETQ. CDR3 amino acids: CASSLVGDSFYGYTF. For the CDR3, the DNA is TGCGCCAGCAGCTTGGTGGGGGACAGCTTCTATGGCTACACCTTC.

The chain carries TRBV9 and TRBJ1-5; 7 bases align to TRBD1. With V trimmed by 5 bases and J by 1 base, 15 bases remained unmatched. The CDR3 is made up of 18 amino acids. Germline V gene data show CDR1 as SGDLS and CDR2 as YYNGEE. CDR3 coding DNA: TGTGCCAGCAGTTCCCCGGGACAGCGATATGGGAGCAATCAGCCCCAGCATTTT. It encodes CASSSPGQRYGSNQPQHF.

The chain uses TRBV5-6 and TRBJ2-2; D gene ambiguous. The CDR3 covers 16 residues. The germline gives CDR1 SGHDT, CDR2 YYEEEE. The ends were cut back, 4 bases at V and 4 bases at J, with 17 bases in the middle. In nucleotides, the CDR3 is TGTGCCAGCAGCGGCAACAGTGAACGCACCACCGGGGAGCTGTTTTTT. Its translation is CASSGNSERTTGELFF.

V gene TRBV7-9 combines with J gene TRBJ1-2; D unclear. Germline CDR1 is SEHNR and CDR2 is FQNEAQ (reference sequence). The CDR3 loop spans 13 amino acids. V shed 3 bases and J shed 0 bases, with 5 bases lying between them. The CDR3: CASSLGPNYGYTF. As DNA, the CDR3 is TGTGCCAGCAGCTTGGGCCCTAACTATGGCTACACCTTC.

V gene TRBV29-1 combines with J gene TRBJ1-1; D unclear. CDR3 length: 12 amino acids. Trimming shortened V by 6 bases and J by 5 bases, and 13 bases separated the two germline ends. Germline V gene data show CDR1 as SQVTM and CDR2 as ANQGSEA. The CDR3 reads CSVWERTTEAFF. The CDR3 DNA sequence: TGCAGCGTATGGGAGAGAACAACTGAAGCTTTCTTT. The full variable domain, rest sourced from reference TRBV29-1 and TRBJ1-1, is SAVISQKPSRDICQRGTSLTIQCQVDSQVTMMFWYRQQPGQSLTLIATANQGSEATYESGFVIDKFPISRPNLTFSTLTVSNMSPEDSSIYLCSVWERTTEAFFGQGTRLTVV.

The chain is built from TRBV9 and TRBJ1-1; no reliable D call. V dropped 4 bases and J dropped 0 bases, with 13 bases sitting between them. The germline V gene has CDR1 SGDLS and CDR2 YYNGEE. The CDR3 is 15 amino acids. This CDR3 reads CASSPVAGLNTEAFF. Here the CDR3 DNA reads TGTGCCAGCAGCCCGGTGGCGGGGTTGAACACTGAAGCTTTCTTT.

The rearrangement uses TRBV9 and TRBJ1-3, with 8 bases fitting TRBD1. Trimming removed 3 bases from V and 4 bases from J; junction bases left unmatched: 6. The CDR3 loop spans 15 amino acids. Germline V lookup: CDR1 SGDLS, CDR2 YYNGEE. The CDR3 here is CASSDQQGDGNTIYF. DNA of the CDR3: TGTGCCAGCAGCGACCAACAGGGGGACGGAAACACCATATATTTT.

The chain carries TRBV5-1 and TRBJ1-1; the D gene is possibly TRBD1 (5 bases). The CDR3 consists of 13 residues. Germline CDR1 reads SGHRS; CDR2 reads YFSETQ. The V gene lost 2 bases and the J gene lost 4 bases, with 9 bases spanning the gap. The CDR3 spells CASSFSGLTEAFF. The CDR3 DNA reads TGCGCCAGCAGCTTTTCAGGGCTCACTGAAGCTTTCTTT.

This chain connects TRBV6-5 to TRBJ1-1; 8 nucleotides align to TRBD1. The CDR3 has 15 amino acids. J gave up 4 bases and V 2 bases, and 6 bases lay outside the gene matches. From germline, CDR1 is MNHEY and CDR2 SVGAGI. The CDR3 region has the DNA TGTGCCAGCAGTTACGAAGGGACAGGAGGCACTGAAGCTTTCTTT. This sequence encodes CASSYEGTGGTEAFF.

V is TRBV6-5 and J is TRBJ1-6; D possibly corresponds to TRBD1 (6 bases). V was cut by 2 bases and J by 11 bases, with 16 bases left in between. The CDR3 contains 15 residues. Germline CDR1 and CDR2: MNHEY and SVGAGI. CDR3 in DNA: TGTGCCAGCAGTTACGGGGGGGGCCGAGGGCCACCCCTCCACTTT. Its translation: CASSYGGGRGPPLHF.

The chain has TRBV7-2 and TRBJ1-1; the match to TRBD1 covers 7 bases. Germline trimming cut 5 bases from V and 11 bases from J; bases unmatched to any gene: 11. The CDR3 is made up of 13 amino acids. Looked up from germline, CDR1 is SGHTA and CDR2 is FQGNSA. CDR3 amino acids: CASSPDRVGGAFF. CDR3 nucleotides: TGTGCCAGCAGCCCTGACAGGGTTGGTGGGGCTTTCTTT. The complete variable domain, with remaining parts taken from reference TRBV7-2 and TRBJ1-1, reads GAGVSQSPSNKVTEKGKDVELRCDPISGHTALYWYRQSLGQGLEFLIYFQGNSAPDKSGLPSDRFSAERTGGSVSTLTIQRTQQEDSAVYLCASSPDRVGGAFFGQGTRLTVV.